This record looks at one T cell receptor beta chain sequence and its context. Its antigen is still unknown. Sequenced by immunoSEQ multiplex PCR; TCRdb stores in-frame clones only, minus some. The table lists 140,000 or so clones, about 82% of them singletons, with about 4.8% in the top ten. This sample is part of a study of T cell responses to AZD1222 COVID-19 vaccine. From germline, CDR1 is SGDLS and CDR2 YYNGEE. Trimming cost V 4 bases and J 0 bases; bases outside gene matches: 3. This CDR3 is 15 amino acids long. General study points: Per reports, nearly half of all spike-specific TCRs target regions that are unmutated in variants. White British ancestry dominated among donors, who included more females, and clonal diversity was possibly underestimated. Spike-specific TCR depth and breadth grew after two AZD1222 doses.

Whether given at about 4 or about 12 weeks, second doses were pooled. The sequence was obtained from an adult who received the AZD1222 COVID-19 vaccine. The V and J genes are TRBV9 and TRBJ1-5, with 8 positions matching TRBD1. Sequences were derived from peripheral blood, sampled 28 days after the second AZD1222 dose. For the CDR3, the DNA is TGTGCCAGCAGCTACAGGGGGGATAGCAATCAGCCCCAGCATTTT. Its translation: CASSYRGDSNQPQHF. Full variable domain (rest looked up from reference TRBV9 and TRBJ1-5): DSGVTQTPKHLITATGQRVTLRCSPRSGDLSVYWYQQSLDQGLQFLIQYYNGEERAKGNILERFSAQQFPDLHSELNLSSLELGDSALYFCASSYRGDSNQPQHFGDGTRLSIL.